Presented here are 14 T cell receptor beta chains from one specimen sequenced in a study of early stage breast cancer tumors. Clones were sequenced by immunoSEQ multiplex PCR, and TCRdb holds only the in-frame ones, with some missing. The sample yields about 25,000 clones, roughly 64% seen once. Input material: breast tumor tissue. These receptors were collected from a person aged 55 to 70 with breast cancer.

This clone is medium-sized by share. Written as DNA, the CDR3 is TGTGCTAGTGGCGGGGACACAGTTATGGAGCTGTTTTTT. The encoded protein is CASGGDTVMELFF. The V call is TRBV12-5, the J call TRBJ2-2; D might be TRBD1 (6 bases). This CDR3 comprises 13 residues. V was clipped by 6 bases and J by 10 bases, with 15 bases between them. CDR1 and CDR2 from the germline V gene are LGHNT and FRNRAP.

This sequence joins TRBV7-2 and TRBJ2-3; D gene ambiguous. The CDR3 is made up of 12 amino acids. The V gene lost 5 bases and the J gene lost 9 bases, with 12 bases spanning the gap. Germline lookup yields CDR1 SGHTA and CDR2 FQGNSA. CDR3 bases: TGTGCCAGCAGCCCTGACCTGGGCACGCAGTATTTT. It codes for CASSPDLGTQYF.

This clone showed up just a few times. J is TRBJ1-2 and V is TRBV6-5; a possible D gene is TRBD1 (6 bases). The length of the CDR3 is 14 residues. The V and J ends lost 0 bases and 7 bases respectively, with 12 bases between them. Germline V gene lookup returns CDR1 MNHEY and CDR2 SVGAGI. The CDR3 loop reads CASSYSTGMIGYTF. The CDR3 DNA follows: TGTGCCAGCAGTTACTCTACAGGGATGATTGGCTACACCTTC.

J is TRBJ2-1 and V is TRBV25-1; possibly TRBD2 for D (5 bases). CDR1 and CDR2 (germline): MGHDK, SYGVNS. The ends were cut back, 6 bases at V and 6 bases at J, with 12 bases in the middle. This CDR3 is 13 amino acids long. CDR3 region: CASRPTRGNEQFF. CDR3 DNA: TGTGCCAGCAGACCCACCCGGGGCAATGAGCAGTTCTTC.

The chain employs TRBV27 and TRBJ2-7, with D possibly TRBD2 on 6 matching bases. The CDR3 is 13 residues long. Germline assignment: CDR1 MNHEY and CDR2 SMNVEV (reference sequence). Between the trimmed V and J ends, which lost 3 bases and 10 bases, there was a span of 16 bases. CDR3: CASSLSGPLRQYF. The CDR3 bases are TGTGCCAGCAGTTTGAGCGGGCCGCTCCGCCAGTACTTC.

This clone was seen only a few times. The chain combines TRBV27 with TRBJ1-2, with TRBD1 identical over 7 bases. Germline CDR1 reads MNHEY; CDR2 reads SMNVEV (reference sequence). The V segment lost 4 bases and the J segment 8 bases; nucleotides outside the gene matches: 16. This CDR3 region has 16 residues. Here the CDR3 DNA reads TGTGCCAGCAGTTCATGGATCGACAGGGAGTTGACAGGCTACACCTTC. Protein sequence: CASSSWIDRELTGYTF.

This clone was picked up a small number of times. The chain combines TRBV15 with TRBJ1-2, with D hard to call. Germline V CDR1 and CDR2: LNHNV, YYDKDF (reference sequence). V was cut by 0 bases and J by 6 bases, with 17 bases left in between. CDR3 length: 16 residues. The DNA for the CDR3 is TGTGCCACCAGCAGAGAATGGTTGGCGGGAACCCATGGCTACACCTTC. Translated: CATSREWLAGTHGYTF.

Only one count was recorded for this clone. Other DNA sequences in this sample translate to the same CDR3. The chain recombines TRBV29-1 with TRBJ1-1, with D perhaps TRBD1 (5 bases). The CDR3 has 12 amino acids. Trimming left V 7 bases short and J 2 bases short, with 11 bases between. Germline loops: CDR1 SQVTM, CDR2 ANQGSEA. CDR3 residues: CSARQTNTEAFF. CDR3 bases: TGCAGCGCTCGACAGACTAACACTGAAGCTTTCTTT.

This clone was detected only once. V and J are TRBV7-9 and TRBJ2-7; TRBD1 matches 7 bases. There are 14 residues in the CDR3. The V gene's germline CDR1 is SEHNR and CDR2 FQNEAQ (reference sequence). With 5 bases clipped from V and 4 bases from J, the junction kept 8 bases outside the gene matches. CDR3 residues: CASSPGTVWYEQYF. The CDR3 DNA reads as TGTGCCAGCAGCCCTGGGACAGTATGGTACGAGCAGTACTTC.

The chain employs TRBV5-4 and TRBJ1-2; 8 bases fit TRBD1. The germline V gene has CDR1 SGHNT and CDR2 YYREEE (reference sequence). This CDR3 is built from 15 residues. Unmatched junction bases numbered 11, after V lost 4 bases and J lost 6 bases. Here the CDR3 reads CASSPPRTGFDGYTF. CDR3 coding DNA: TGTGCCAGCAGCCCCCCTAGGACAGGGTTCGATGGCTACACCTTC.

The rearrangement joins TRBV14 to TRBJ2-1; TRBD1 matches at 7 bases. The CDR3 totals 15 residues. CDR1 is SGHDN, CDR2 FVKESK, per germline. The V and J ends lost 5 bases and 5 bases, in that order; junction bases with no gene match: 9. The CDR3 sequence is CASSAPQGVDNEQFF. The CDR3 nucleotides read TGTGCCAGCAGCGCCCCGCAGGGGGTGGACAATGAGCAGTTCTTC.

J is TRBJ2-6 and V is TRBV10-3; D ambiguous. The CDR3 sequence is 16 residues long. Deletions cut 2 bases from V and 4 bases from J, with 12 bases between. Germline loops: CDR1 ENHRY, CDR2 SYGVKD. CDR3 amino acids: CAISERRDSGANVLTF. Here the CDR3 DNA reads TGTGCCATCAGTGAGCGGAGAGATTCGGGGGCCAACGTCCTGACTTTC.

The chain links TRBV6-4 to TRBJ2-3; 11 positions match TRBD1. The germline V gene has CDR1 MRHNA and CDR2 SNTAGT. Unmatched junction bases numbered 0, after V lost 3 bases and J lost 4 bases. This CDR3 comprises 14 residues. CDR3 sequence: CASSEGQGADTQYF. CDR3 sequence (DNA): TGTGCCAGCAGTGAGGGACAGGGGGCAGATACGCAGTATTTT.

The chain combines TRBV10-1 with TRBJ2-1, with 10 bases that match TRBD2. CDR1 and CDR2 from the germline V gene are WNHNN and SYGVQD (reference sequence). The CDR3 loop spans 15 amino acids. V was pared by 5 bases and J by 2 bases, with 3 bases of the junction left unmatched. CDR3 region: CASSSTSGAYNEQFF. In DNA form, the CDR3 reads TGCGCCAGCAGTTCTACTAGCGGGGCCTACAATGAGCAGTTCTTC.